The clone carrying this T cell receptor (beta chain) was seen many times. Its antigen is as yet unknown. The use of a sample-barcoded 5' primer and a J-beta primer mix characterized a second PCR of about 6 to 11 cycles. A tag from a template-switch adaptor with 12 random nucleotides marked each cDNA molecule. Researchers report that each sample yielded at least 2.5 million CDR3-containing paired-end reads. Each CDR3 protein is one row after TCRdb ran MiXCR on the 5' RACE reads. The sample contains 1.8 million or so distinct CDR3 sequences, about two fifths of which appear only once. This entry comes from a study of blood T cells in healthy people across ages. This CDR3 has 13 residues. The V and J ends lost 8 bases and 0 bases, in that order; junction bases with no gene match: 5. Germline V gives CDR1 SQVTM, CDR2 ANQGSEA. Points from the study as a whole: Age showed a roughly linear inverse relationship with TCR beta diversity per million T cells. A strong correlation was found between TCR beta diversity and the percentage of naive T cells.

The J gene is TRBJ2-3, the V gene TRBV29-1; 7 bases match TRBD1. Sequencing was carried out using blood. The sequence was collected from a human donor in good health. CDR3 DNA sequence: TGCAGCTCAGGGGACAGAAGCACAGATACGCAGTATTTT. This translates into CSSGDRSTDTQYF.